The rows below give T cell receptor beta chains drawn from one sample of a study of CD8 T cells in Susac syndrome. TCRdb re-called the immunoSEQ multiplex PCR reads with MiXCR, one entry per CDR3 protein. Of approximately 110,000 distinct CDR3 sequences listed, around 97% are singletons. Sequencing input: CD4+ T cells from PBMCs. The source is a human donor in good health. CDR3s include the opening cysteine and the closing phenylalanine or tryptophan. The order of the fields is V gene, D gene, J gene, clone size, CDR3 DNA, CDR3 protein. A D gene is named only where the DNA matches it firmly. A row's size may be missing; if present it is once, few, many or a size class.

V: TRBV20-1; D: TRBD1; J: TRBJ1-6; size: NA; DNA: TGCAGTGCTTTGCCGGACAGGGGCGATAATTCACCCCTCCACTTT; CDR3: CSALPDRGDNSPLHF
V: TRBV7-2; D: NA; J: TRBJ1-2; size: NA; DNA: TGTGCCAGCAGCTTAAGGGCCAATTATGGCTACACCTTC; CDR3: CASSLRANYGYTF
V: TRBV29-1; D: TRBD1; J: TRBJ1-2; size: NA; DNA: TGCAGCGTTGGGGACAGGATCTATGGCGGCTACACCTTC; CDR3: CSVGDRIYGGYTF
V: TRBV3-1; D: NA; J: TRBJ2-5; size: NA; DNA: TGTGCCAGCAGCCAATACCGGGGAGAAGAGACCCAGTACTTC; CDR3: CASSQYRGEETQYF
V: TRBV7-2; D: NA; J: TRBJ1-4; size: once; DNA: TGTGCCAGCAGCCTCCAATTTAATGAAAAACTGTTTTTT; CDR3: CASSLQFNEKLFF
V: TRBV11-2; D: NA; J: TRBJ1-2; size: NA; DNA: TGTGCCAGCAGCTCACCTCGAAACAGCTTCTACACCTTC; CDR3: CASSSPRNSFYTF
V: TRBV7-9; D: NA; J: TRBJ1-1; size: NA; DNA: TGTGCCAGCAGCTTAGAATCCATGAACACTGAAGCTTTCTTT; CDR3: CASSLESMNTEAFF
V: TRBV6-5; D: NA; J: TRBJ2-3; size: NA; DNA: TGTGCCAGCAGTTACTCCGAATACGGGGCACCAGATACGCAGTATTTT; CDR3: CASSYSEYGAPDTQYF
V: TRBV20-1; D: NA; J: TRBJ2-4; size: NA; DNA: TGCAGTGCTAACGGGGGGCGCTCCAAAAACATTCAGTACTTC; CDR3: CSANGGRSKNIQYF
V: TRBV3-1; D: TRBD1; J: TRBJ1-2; size: NA; DNA: TGTGCCAGCAGCCAAGGTGGGACAGGCTCAGGCTACACCTTC; CDR3: CASSQGGTGSGYTF
V: TRBV9; D: NA; J: TRBJ2-7; size: NA; DNA: TGTGCCAGCAGCGTAGACTTAGGTTCCTACGAGCAGTACTTC; CDR3: CASSVDLGSYEQYF
V: TRBV7-2; D: NA; J: TRBJ1-4; size: NA; DNA: TGTGCCAGCAGCTTGCCCGGGACGCACCAGGAGAATGAAAAACTGTTTTTT; CDR3: CASSLPGTHQENEKLFF
V: TRBV10-3; D: NA; J: TRBJ2-2; size: NA; DNA: TGTGCCATCAGAGCGGAGGGCATCGGGGAGCTGTTTTTT; CDR3: CAIRAEGIGELFF
V: TRBV30; D: TRBD2; J: TRBJ2-1; size: NA; DNA: TGTGCCTGGAACGCGGGGCGGGAGTTCAATGAGCAGTTCTTC; CDR3: CAWNAGREFNEQFF
V: TRBV9; D: NA; J: TRBJ2-3; size: NA; DNA: TGTGCCAGCAGCGTAGGACCCCTCGGAGGAGATACGCAGTATTTT; CDR3: CASSVGPLGGDTQYF
V: TRBV12-3/TRBV12-4; D: NA; J: TRBJ1-6; size: NA; DNA: TGTGCCAGCAGTTTAGGAGGGCCCTCACCCCTCCACTTT; CDR3: CASSLGGPSPLHF
V: TRBV29-1; D: NA; J: TRBJ1-1; size: NA; DNA: TGCAGCGTTACGGTTCTGAACACTGAAGCTTTCTTT; CDR3: CSVTVLNTEAFF
V: TRBV12-3/TRBV12-4; D: NA; J: TRBJ2-3; size: NA; DNA: TGTGCCAGCAGTTTGTCCGGAAATACGCAGTATTTT; CDR3: CASSLSGNTQYF
V: TRBV11-2; D: NA; J: TRBJ2-7; size: NA; DNA: TGTGCCAGCAGCTCCCCCAGGGGAAGCTACGAGCAGTACTTC; CDR3: CASSSPRGSYEQYF
V: TRBV5-1; D: NA; J: TRBJ2-1; size: NA; DNA: TGCGCCAGCAGCTTCGGCCGGGGGCAGTACAATGAGCAGTTCTTC; CDR3: CASSFGRGQYNEQFF